This TCR beta chain derives from a study of T cell changes during pregnancy in multiple sclerosis. Between the trimmed V and J ends, which lost 5 bases and 4 bases, there was a span of 12 bases. The CDR3 sequence is 14 residues long. CDR1 SGHDN and CDR2 FVKESK come from the germline V gene. Repertoires were generated with immunoSEQ multiplex PCR, while TCRdb's copy carries only in-frame clones and drops some. The table shows 70,000 to 80,000 clones, with about nine tenths occurring only once. The genes are TRBV14 and TRBJ1-5; D gene ambiguous. This clonotype was obtained from a female donor with multiple sclerosis, enrolled in a pregnancy study. Sequences were derived from CD4+ T cells from peripheral blood mononuclear cells, sampled before pregnancy. As DNA, the CDR3 is TGTGCCAGCAGCAAAAGCGGGGTTAATCAGCCCCAGCATTTT. Translation: CASSKSGVNQPQHF. The complete variable domain, with remaining parts taken from reference TRBV14 and TRBJ1-5, reads EAGVTQFPSHSVIEKGQTVTLRCDPISGHDNLYWYRRVMGKEIKFLLHFVKESKQDESGMPNNRFLAERTGGTYSTLKVQPAELEDSGVYFCASSKSGVNQPQHFGDGTRLSIL.